The 13 T cell receptor beta chains in this list originate from one sample, sequenced in a study of T cell responses to AZD1222 COVID-19 vaccine. The repertoire was sequenced with immunoSEQ multiplex PCR; TCRdb's copy has only in-frame clones and lacks some. The table records 80,000 to 100,000 clones, more than 80% of them present only once. The material was peripheral blood, obtained on day 0 of AZD1222 vaccination. These receptors were taken from an adult in good health.

The V call is TRBV6-5, the J call TRBJ2-2; either TRBD1 or TRBD2 may supply D (6 bases each). The germline gives CDR1 MNHEY, CDR2 SVGAGI. There are 14 residues in the CDR3. V was pared by 4 bases and J by 6 bases, with 12 bases between. CDR3 loop: CASSSGGRAGELFF. The CDR3 coding sequence is TGTGCCAGCAGTTCCGGGGGCAGGGCCGGGGAGCTGTTTTTT.

V gene TRBV27 combines with J gene TRBJ1-6, with 8 bases matching TRBD1. The trim removed 6 bases at V and 1 base at J, leaving 11 bases unmatched. The CDR3 loop spans 18 amino acids. Germline V gene sequence: CDR1 MNHEY, CDR2 SMNVEV (reference sequence). In nucleotides, the CDR3 is TGTGCCAGCAGCCGAAAACTCCAGGGGGCGTCCTATAATTCACCCCTCCACTTT. Its protein is CASSRKLQGASYNSPLHF.

The rearrangement uses TRBV7-5 and TRBJ1-1. TRBV7-5 is assigned pseudogene status. The CDR3 spans 13 residues. The CDR3 nucleotides read TGTGCCAGAAGCTTAGTAATGCCATTTGAAGCTTTCTTT. Its translation: CARSLVMPFEAFF.

The gene calls are TRBV6-2 or TRBV6-3 and TRBJ1-1, with D unclear. Deletions cut 0 bases from V and 1 base from J, with 6 bases between. The CDR3 is made up of 14 amino acids. Per germline, CDR1 MNHEY and CDR2 SVGEGT. The CDR3: CASSYSLRNTEAFF. Written as DNA, the CDR3 is TGTGCCAGCAGTTACTCGTTGAGGAACACTGAAGCTTTCTTT.

The chain combines TRBV5-1 with TRBJ2-5, with a possible D match to TRBD2 (6 bases). The germline V gene encodes CDR1 SGHRS and CDR2 YFSETQ. There are 14 residues in the CDR3. Trimming removed 0 bases at V and 5 bases at J, with 11 bases between. DNA for the CDR3: TGCGCCAGCAGCTTGGATCGGGGGAGGGAGACCCAGTACTTC. Amino acid sequence: CASSLDRGRETQYF.

This clone was seen once. The gene calls are TRBV5-1 and TRBJ2-2; maybe TRBD1 (6 bases). The CDR3 is 15 residues long. V was pared by 6 bases and J by 0 bases, with 12 bases between. Germline CDR1 and CDR2: SGHRS and YFSETQ. The DNA of the CDR3 is TGCGCCAGCACCCGGGACAACGCGAACACCGGGGAGCTGTTTTTT. Protein: CASTRDNANTGELFF.

The rearrangement joins TRBV7-2 to TRBJ1-1; TRBD1 aligns across 9 bases. Germline assignment: CDR1 SGHTA and CDR2 FQGNSA. The CDR3 is 15 amino acids. The trim removed 3 bases at V and 4 bases at J, leaving 6 bases unmatched. The CDR3 region is CASSFGPTGGTEAFF. The CDR3 DNA reads as TGTGCCAGCAGCTTCGGACCGACAGGGGGCACTGAAGCTTTCTTT.

The chain combines TRBV6-6 with TRBJ2-3; 13 bases match TRBD2. Per germline, CDR1 MNHNY and CDR2 SVGAGI (reference sequence). Unmatched junction bases numbered 8, after V lost 5 bases and J lost 6 bases. This CDR3 spans 16 amino acids. The DNA of the CDR3 is TGTGCCAGCAGTCTAAGGACTAGCGGGAGCCTGGATACGCAGTATTTT. This translates into CASSLRTSGSLDTQYF.

The chain is built from TRBV19 and TRBJ1-2; TRBD1 agrees at 8 bases. The CDR3 spans 14 residues. Unmatched junction bases numbered 7, after V lost 4 bases and J lost 6 bases. Germline CDR1 LNHDA, CDR2 SQIVND (reference sequence). The CDR3 loop is CASSNRDRGHGYTF. The CDR3 DNA follows: TGTGCCAGTAGTAACCGAGACAGGGGACATGGCTACACCTTC.

This chain uses TRBV5-4 with TRBJ1-1; D gene ambiguous. Germline V gene lookup returns CDR1 SGHNT and CDR2 YYREEE (reference sequence). V was cut by 5 bases and J by 0 bases, with 20 bases left in between. The CDR3 spans 17 residues. CDR3 residues: CASSLPGRRVMNTEAFF. The CDR3 region has the DNA TGTGCCAGCAGTTTGCCAGGACGTCGGGTTATGAACACTGAAGCTTTCTTT.

This clone has only one observation. The V gene is TRBV10-3, the J gene TRBJ2-3; 11 bases fit TRBD2. CDR3 length equals 17 residues. Germline values: CDR1 ENHRY, CDR2 SYGVKD. V trimming: 4 bases; J trimming: 4 bases; junction bases outside the gene matches: 10. The CDR3 DNA follows: TGTGCCATCAGTGCCCAGGAGGCTAGCGGGAGGTCAGATACGCAGTATTTT. This codes for CAISAQEASGRSDTQYF.

The J gene is TRBJ1-5, the V gene TRBV12-5; D unresolved. The CDR3 length is 12 residues. Trimming pared 1 base from V and 6 bases from J, leaving 4 bases between. The germline gives CDR1 LGHNT, CDR2 FRNRAP. The CDR3 nucleotides read TGTGCTAGTGGTTTGGAAGGTCAGCCCCAGCATTTT. As protein: CASGLEGQPQHF. The full variable domain, in which reference TRBV12-5 and TRBJ1-5 provide the parts outside the CDR3, is DARVTQTPRHKVTEMGQEVTMRCQPILGHNTVFWYRQTMMQGLELLAYFRNRAPLDDSGMPKDRFSAEMPDATLATLKIQPSEPRDSAVYFCASGLEGQPQHFGDGTRLSIL.

This sequence joins TRBV11-2 and TRBJ1-2, with TRBD1 as a possible D gene (6 bases). The V gene lost 1 base and the J gene lost 4 bases, with 13 bases spanning the gap. Germline CDR1 and CDR2: SGHAT and FQNNGV. The CDR3 consists of 15 residues. For the CDR3, the DNA is TGTGCCAGCAGCTTAGTAACAGGGTCCGCCTATGGCTACACCTTC. It encodes CASSLVTGSAYGYTF.